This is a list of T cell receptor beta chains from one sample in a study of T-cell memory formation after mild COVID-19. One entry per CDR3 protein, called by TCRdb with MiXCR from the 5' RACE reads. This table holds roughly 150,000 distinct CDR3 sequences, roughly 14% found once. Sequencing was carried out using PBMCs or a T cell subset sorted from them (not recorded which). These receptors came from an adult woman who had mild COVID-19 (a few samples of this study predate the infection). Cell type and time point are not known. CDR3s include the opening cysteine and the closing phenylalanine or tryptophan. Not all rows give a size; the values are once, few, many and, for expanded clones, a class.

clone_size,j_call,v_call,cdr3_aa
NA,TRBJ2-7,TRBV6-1,CASSEYGGSYEQYF
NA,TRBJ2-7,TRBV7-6,CASTLSAGGRNEQYF
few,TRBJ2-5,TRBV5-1,CASSGGQGQETQYF
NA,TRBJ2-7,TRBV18,CASSPPSGRTYEQYF
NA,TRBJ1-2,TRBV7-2,CASSLGPREDYGYTF
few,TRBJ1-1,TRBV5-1,CASSLAGQTLMNTEAFF
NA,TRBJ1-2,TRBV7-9,CASSSGQGVYGYTF
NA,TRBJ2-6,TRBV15,CATFGHRGSGANVLTF
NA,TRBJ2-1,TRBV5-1,CASSLNLAGGNEQFF
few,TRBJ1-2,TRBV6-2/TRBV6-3,CASKASGYGYTF
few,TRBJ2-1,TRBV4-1,CASSQDGQGVSEQFF
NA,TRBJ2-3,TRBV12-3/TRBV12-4,CASSYRSGGTDTQYF
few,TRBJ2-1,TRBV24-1,CATRSSGQGTTIRRYNEQFF
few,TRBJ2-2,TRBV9,CASSWTSGVTGELFF
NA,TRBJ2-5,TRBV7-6,CASSARLMQETQYF
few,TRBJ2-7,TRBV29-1,CSVGRQWSSYEQYF
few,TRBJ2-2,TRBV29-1,CSYAGANTGELFF
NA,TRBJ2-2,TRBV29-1,CSVEDPGLVTGELFF
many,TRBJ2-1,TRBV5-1,CASSSGTGAYNEQFF
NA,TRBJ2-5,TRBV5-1,CASSSPPLAAQETQYF
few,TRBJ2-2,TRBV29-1,CSVKAGNVGELFF
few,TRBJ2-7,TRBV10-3,CAIGGTGGFHEQYF
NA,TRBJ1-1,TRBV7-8,CASSPRPTGWFSEAFF
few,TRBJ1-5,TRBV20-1,CSARAGPVSQPQHF
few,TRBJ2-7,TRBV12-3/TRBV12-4,CASSSGSYEQYF
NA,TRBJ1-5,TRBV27,CASSLDRGANQPQHF
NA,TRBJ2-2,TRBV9,CASSFLPSGNTGELFF
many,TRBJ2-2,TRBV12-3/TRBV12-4,CASSFGLAGGGELFF
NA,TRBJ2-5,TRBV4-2,CASSQGIGGRDETQYF